These 23 T cell receptor beta chains originate from one sample sequenced in a study of memory CD4+ T cells and cytomegalovirus serostatus. The sort gate was single viable CD3+CD4+CD8-CD45RO+ cells for memory CD4+ T cells. The data were produced by immunoSEQ multiplex PCR, yet TCRdb's version contains in-frame clones alone and is incomplete. The sample comprises around 41,000 clones, 75% to 85% of which are singletons, and roughly 6.7% rests with the top ten. Sequencing used memory CD4+ T cells from blood. The receptors were gathered from an adult in good health and CMV-seronegative.

The genes are TRBV30 and TRBJ2-7; 9 bases line up with TRBD2. This CDR3 region has 14 residues. V lost 5 bases and J lost 4; bases outside the gene matches: 9. The germline CDR1 and CDR2 sequences are GTSNPN and SVGIG (reference sequence). As DNA, the CDR3 is TGTGCCTGGTGGGTTGGACTAGCGCTATACGAGCAGTACTTC. This encodes CAWWVGLALYEQYF.

This sequence joins TRBV2 and TRBJ2-1; no reliable D call. This CDR3 has 14 residues. V was pared by 3 bases and J by 10 bases, with 16 bases between. CDR1 SNHLY and CDR2 FYNNEI come from the germline V gene. In nucleotides, the CDR3 is TGTGCCAGCAGTGAGATGGGCGGCGGTTTGGAGCAGTTCTTC. This sequence encodes CASSEMGGGLEQFF.

The rearrangement links TRBV28 to TRBJ1-2, with 8 positions matching TRBD1. CDR3 length: 15 residues. Germline CDR1 MDHEN, CDR2 SYDVKM. The ends lost 2 bases at V and 4 bases at J; junction bases unmatched: 6. In nucleotides, the CDR3 is TGTGCCAGCAGTTTAGGTGGAGACAGGGGCTATGGCTACACCTTC. It encodes CASSLGGDRGYGYTF.

A single count supports this clone. The chain links TRBV15 to TRBJ1-2, with D uncertain. CDR3 length equals 13 residues. Between the trimmed V and J ends, which lost 4 bases and 8 bases, there was a span of 14 bases. Germline V CDR1 and CDR2: LNHNV, YYDKDF (reference sequence). The CDR3 DNA reads as TGTGCCACCAGCAAGGAGAGAGTGAAGGGCTACACCTTC. This codes for CATSKERVKGYTF.

This chain uses TRBV19 with TRBJ2-6; D tentatively fits TRBD1 or TRBD2 (7 bases each). Germline values: CDR1 LNHDA, CDR2 SQIVND (reference sequence). The V gene lost 5 bases and the J gene lost 0 bases, with 17 bases spanning the gap. The CDR3 runs 18 residues. In nucleotides, the CDR3 is TGTGCCAGTAGTCCCAGGGAGGGGGCCCGCTCTGGGGCCAACGTCCTGACTTTC. This codes for CASSPREGARSGANVLTF. The variable domain in full, completed from reference TRBV19 and TRBJ2-6, reads DGGITQSPKYLFRKEGQNVTLSCEQNLNHDAMYWYRQDPGQGLRLIYYSQIVNDFQKGDIAEGYSVSREKKESFPLTVTSAQKNPTAFYLCASSPREGARSGANVLTFGAGSRLTVL.

V is TRBV5-1 and J is TRBJ1-1, with D perhaps TRBD1 (5 bases). The ends were cut back, 4 bases at V and 5 bases at J, with 18 bases in the middle. The CDR3 runs 15 residues. Germline values: CDR1 SGHRS, CDR2 YFSETQ. The CDR3 sequence: CASSLGHPGLTEAFF. The CDR3 bases are TGCGCCAGCAGCCTTGGACACCCGGGTTTAACTGAAGCTTTCTTT.

The rearrangement uses TRBV2 and TRBJ2-3, with D uncertain. Germline V CDR1 and CDR2: SNHLY, FYNNEI. V was clipped by 5 bases and J by 11 bases, with 8 bases between them. The CDR3 is 10 residues long. The CDR3 protein is CASSWIGQYF. CDR3 in DNA: TGTGCCAGCAGTTGGATTGGGCAGTATTTT.

V usage is TRBV5-1 and J usage is TRBJ1-2; tentatively, D is TRBD1 (5 bases). In germline, CDR1 is SGHRS, CDR2 YFSETQ. Trimming took 1 base from V and 8 from J, leaving 12 bases between them. CDR3 length: 13 residues. CDR3 region: CASSLTVWGGYTF. The CDR3 nucleotides are TGCGCCAGCAGCTTGACTGTATGGGGGGGCTACACCTTC.

This clone was seen just once. V gene TRBV5-1 combines with J gene TRBJ1-2; weak D call: TRBD1 (5 bases). From germline, CDR1 is SGHRS and CDR2 YFSETQ. The CDR3 runs to 16 residues. V lost 4 bases, J lost 2 bases, and 18 bases lay in between. CDR3 sequence: CASSTGRREGNYGYTF. The CDR3, as DNA: TGCGCCAGCAGCACCGGTCGACGGGAGGGGAACTATGGCTACACCTTC.

The chain combines TRBV5-1 with TRBJ2-1; 9 nucleotides agree with TRBD2. The CDR3 runs to 15 residues. V dropped 4 bases and J dropped 3; count of bases not matched to a gene: 5. Germline assignment: CDR1 SGHRS and CDR2 YFSETQ. For the CDR3, the DNA is TGCGCCAGCAGCCTAGCGGGAAGCGACTACAATGAGCAGTTCTTC. Translated, it gives CASSLAGSDYNEQFF.

This clone was observed a single time. The rearrangement uses TRBV19 and TRBJ1-1, with TRBD1 identical over 7 bases. Losses at the gene ends were 6 bases for V and 1 base for J; bases not matched to a gene: 5. This CDR3 region has 14 residues. CDR1 and CDR2 from the germline V gene are LNHDA and SQIVND (reference sequence). For the CDR3, the DNA is TGTGCCAGTAGCAAGACAGGGAGGAACACTGAAGCTTTCTTT. Translated, it gives CASSKTGRNTEAFF.

The V and J genes are TRBV5-1 and TRBJ2-7; the D is unclear. The CDR3 has 15 amino acids. V was pared by 0 bases and J by 0 bases, with 10 bases between. CDR1 and CDR2 from the germline V gene are SGHRS and YFSETQ. CDR3 DNA sequence: TGCGCCAGCAGCTTGGTTTCGGTGAGCTCCTACGAGCAGTACTTC. Protein product: CASSLVSVSSYEQYF.

V usage is TRBV30 and J usage is TRBJ1-1; no clear D. This CDR3 spans 12 amino acids. Trimming shortened V by 0 bases and J by 7 bases, and 9 bases separated the two germline ends. Germline CDR1 is GTSNPN and CDR2 is SVGIG (reference sequence). The DNA for the CDR3 is TGTGCCTGGAGTGTACTAGGCGTTGAAGCTTTCTTT. This encodes CAWSVLGVEAFF.

This chain joins TRBV19 and TRBJ1-2; 10 bases agree with TRBD1. CDR1 and CDR2 from the germline V gene are LNHDA and SQIVND (reference sequence). Unmatched junction bases numbered 11, after V lost 5 bases and J lost 14 bases. The CDR3 is 13 amino acids. The DNA for the CDR3 is TGTGCCAGTAGTCCGACCGGGACAGGGGTGAGGACCTTC. Protein: CASSPTGTGVRTF.

The chain is built from TRBV28 and TRBJ2-2, with 8 positions matching TRBD2. The CDR3 is 16 amino acids. Germline CDR1 is MDHEN and CDR2 is SYDVKM. The ends lost 10 bases at V and 7 bases at J; junction bases unmatched: 17. The DNA for the CDR3 is TGTGCCACCGCCTCCAGCGGAGTAGCGGGGCACGGGGAGCTGTTTTTT. It is translated as CATASSGVAGHGELFF. The full variable domain, with the rest looked up from reference TRBV28 and TRBJ2-2, is DVKVTQSSRYLVKRTGEKVFLECVQDMDHENMFWYRQDPGLGLRLIYFSYDVKMKEKGDIPEGYSVSREKKERFSLILESASTNQTSMYLCATASSGVAGHGELFFGEGSRLTVL.

Here the CDR3 DNA reads TGTGCCAGCAGCCCCTCACGACACTCTGGAAACACCATATATTTT. Protein sequence: CASSPSRHSGNTIYF. The V call is TRBV27, the J call TRBJ1-3; D remains ambiguous. The CDR3 contains 15 residues. CDR1 MNHEY and CDR2 SMNVEV come from the germline V gene (reference sequence). V lost 6 bases, J lost 0 bases, and 12 bases lay in between.

This clone was found a few times. The rearrangement joins TRBV19 to TRBJ1-1; a weak D match, TRBD1 (6 bases). The CDR3 runs 12 residues. Germline V lookup: CDR1 LNHDA, CDR2 SQIVND (reference sequence). Trimming shortened V by 5 bases and J by 11 bases, and 15 bases separated the two germline ends. The CDR3 DNA follows: TGTGCCAGTAGTGTAGCAGGGGCTAGGGCTTTCTTT. Protein sequence: CASSVAGARAFF.

The V gene is TRBV25-1, the J gene TRBJ1-3; D call uncertain. From germline, CDR1 is MGHDK and CDR2 SYGVNS. V was pared by 7 bases and J by 9 bases, with 16 bases between. The CDR3 runs to 13 residues. Here the CDR3 DNA reads TGTGCCAGCACCGGGCCTGGTTGGGGCACCATATATTTT. Its translation is CASTGPGWGTIYF.

This sequence joins TRBV6-5 and TRBJ2-1, with TRBD2 matching over 11 bases. The germline gives CDR1 MNHEY, CDR2 SVGAGI. The CDR3 runs 15 residues. V trimming: 7 bases; J trimming: 6 bases; junction bases outside the gene matches: 8. The CDR3 region has the DNA TGTGCCAGCACCACACTAGCGGGAGAACGCAATGAGCAGTTCTTC. Translated: CASTTLAGERNEQFF.

The CDR3 is CAGQATNTGELFF. The CDR3 DNA follows: TGTGCCGGACAGGCAACGAACACCGGGGAGCTGTTTTTT. The rearrangement joins TRBV28 to TRBJ2-2; 7 bases are a match to TRBD1. The CDR3 spans 13 residues. Per germline, CDR1 MDHEN and CDR2 SYDVKM. V lost 11 bases to trimming and J lost 0 bases; unmatched junction nucleotides: 3.

The chain combines TRBV28 with TRBJ1-1, with 8 bases aligning to TRBD1. Trimming took 5 bases from V and 4 from J; bases not matched to a gene: 9. The V gene's germline CDR1 is MDHEN and CDR2 SYDVKM. The CDR3 spans 15 residues. The CDR3 sequence: CASSPPQGAGTEAFF. Here the CDR3 DNA reads TGTGCCAGCAGTCCACCCCAGGGGGCGGGCACTGAAGCTTTCTTT.

V usage is TRBV7-9 and J usage is TRBJ2-1; 7 nucleotides line up with TRBD2. Germline CDR1 and CDR2: SEHNR and FQNEAQ (reference sequence). The CDR3 covers 14 residues. J gave up 7 bases and V 3 bases, and 6 bases lay outside the gene matches. The CDR3 protein is CASSFAFGGNEQFF. DNA of the CDR3: TGTGCCAGCAGCTTTGCGTTCGGGGGGAATGAGCAGTTCTTC.

There are a few counts of this clone. The rearrangement links TRBV2 to TRBJ1-5, with D tentatively TRBD1 (6 bases). The CDR3 consists of 16 residues. V was shortened by 4 bases and J by 1 base, with 14 bases between the two germline ends. The V gene's germline CDR1 is SNHLY and CDR2 FYNNEI. The CDR3 DNA reads as TGTGCCAGCAGTGTCATGGGGGCGAGGAGCAATCAGCCCCAGCATTTT. This gives the protein CASSVMGARSNQPQHF. The complete variable domain, with remaining parts taken from reference TRBV2 and TRBJ1-5, reads EPEVTQTPSHQVTQMGQEVILRCVPISNHLYFYWYRQILGQKVEFLVSFYNNEISEKSEIFDDQFSVERPDGSNFTLKIRSTKLEDSAMYFCASSVMGARSNQPQHFGDGTRLSIL.